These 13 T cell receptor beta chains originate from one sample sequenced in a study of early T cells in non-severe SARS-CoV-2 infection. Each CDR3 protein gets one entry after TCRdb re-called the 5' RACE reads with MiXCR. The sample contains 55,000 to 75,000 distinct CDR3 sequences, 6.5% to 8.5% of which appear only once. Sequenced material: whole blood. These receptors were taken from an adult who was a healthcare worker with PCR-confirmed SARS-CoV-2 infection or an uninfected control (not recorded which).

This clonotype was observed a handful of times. The CDR3 nucleotides read TGTGCCAGCAGCCAAGCCAGACGGTCCTACAATGAGCAGTTCTTC. It yields the protein CASSQARRSYNEQFF. This chain uses TRBV3-1 with TRBJ2-1; D is unresolved. Germline CDR1 and CDR2: LGHDT and YNNKEL (reference sequence). The CDR3 totals 15 residues. With 1 base removed from V and 1 base from J, the gap between germline ends came to 8 bases.

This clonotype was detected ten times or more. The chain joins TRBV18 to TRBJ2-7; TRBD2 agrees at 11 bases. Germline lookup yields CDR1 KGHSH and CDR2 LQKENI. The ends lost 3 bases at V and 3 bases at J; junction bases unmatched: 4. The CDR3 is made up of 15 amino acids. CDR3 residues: CASSPTSGSVYEQYF. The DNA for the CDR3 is TGTGCCAGCTCACCTACTAGCGGGAGCGTCTACGAGCAGTACTTC.

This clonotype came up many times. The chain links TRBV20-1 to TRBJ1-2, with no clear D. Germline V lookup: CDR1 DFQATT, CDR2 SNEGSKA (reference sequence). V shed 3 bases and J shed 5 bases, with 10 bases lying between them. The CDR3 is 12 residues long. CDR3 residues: CSARNQQYGYTF. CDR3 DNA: TGCAGTGCTAGGAACCAGCAATATGGCTACACCTTC.

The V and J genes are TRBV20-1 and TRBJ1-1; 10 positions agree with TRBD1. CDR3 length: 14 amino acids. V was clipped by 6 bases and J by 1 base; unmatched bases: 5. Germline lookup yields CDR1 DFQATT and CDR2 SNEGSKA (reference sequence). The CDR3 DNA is TGCAGTGCCTCCCGACAGGGGGCGAACACTGAAGCTTTCTTT. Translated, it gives CSASRQGANTEAFF.

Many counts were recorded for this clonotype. CDR3 nucleotide sequence: TGTGCCAGTGGGGGGTCAGCCTACAATGAGCAGTTCTTC. Protein sequence: CASGGSAYNEQFF. The rearrangement uses TRBV9 and TRBJ2-1, with D perhaps TRBD2 (6 bases). The CDR3 spans 13 residues. The V and J ends lost 8 bases and 2 bases respectively, with 11 bases between them. CDR1 and CDR2 from the germline V gene are SGDLS and YYNGEE.

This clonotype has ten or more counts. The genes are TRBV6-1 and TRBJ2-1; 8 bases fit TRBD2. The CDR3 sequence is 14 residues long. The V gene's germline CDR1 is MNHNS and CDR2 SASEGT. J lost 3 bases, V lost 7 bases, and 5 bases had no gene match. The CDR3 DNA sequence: TGTGCCAGCATGGTGGCGGGGGGCTACAATGAGCAGTTCTTC. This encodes CASMVAGGYNEQFF.

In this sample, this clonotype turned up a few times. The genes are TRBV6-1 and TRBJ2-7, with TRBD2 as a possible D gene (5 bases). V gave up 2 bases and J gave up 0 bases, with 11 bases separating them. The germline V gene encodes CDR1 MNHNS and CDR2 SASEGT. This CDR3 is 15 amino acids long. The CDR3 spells CASSEIGRGSYEQYF. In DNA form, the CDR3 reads TGTGCCAGCAGTGAAATAGGTCGGGGCTCCTACGAGCAGTACTTC.

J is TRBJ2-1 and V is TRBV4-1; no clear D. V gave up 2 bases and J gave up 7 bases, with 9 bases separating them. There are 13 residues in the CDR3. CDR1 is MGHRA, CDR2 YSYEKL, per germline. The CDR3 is CASSQILRNEQFF. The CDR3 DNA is TGCGCCAGCAGCCAAATATTGAGAAATGAGCAGTTCTTC.

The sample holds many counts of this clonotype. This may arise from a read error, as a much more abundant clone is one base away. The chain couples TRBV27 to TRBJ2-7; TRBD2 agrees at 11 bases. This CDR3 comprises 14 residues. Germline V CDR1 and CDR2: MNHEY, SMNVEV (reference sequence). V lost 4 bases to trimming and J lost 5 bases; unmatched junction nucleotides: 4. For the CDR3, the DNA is TGTGCCAGCAGTTCGGGACTAGCGGAAGACGAGCAGTACTTC. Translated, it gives CASSSGLAEDEQYF.

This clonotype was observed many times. The CDR3 is CASSPEVGRRDQPQHF. The CDR3, as DNA: TGTGCCAGCAGCCCCGAGGTGGGGCGTAGGGATCAGCCCCAGCATTTT. V and J are TRBV7-2 and TRBJ1-5; D is possibly TRBD1 (5 bases). CDR1 is SGHTA, CDR2 FQGNSA, per germline. Trimming took 5 bases from V and 5 from J, leaving 19 bases between them. There are 16 residues in the CDR3.

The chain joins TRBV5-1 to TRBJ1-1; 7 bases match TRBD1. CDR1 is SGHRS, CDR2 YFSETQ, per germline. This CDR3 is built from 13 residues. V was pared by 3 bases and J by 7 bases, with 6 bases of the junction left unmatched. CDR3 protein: CASSSQGTHEAFF. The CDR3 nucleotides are TGCGCCAGCAGCTCACAGGGGACCCATGAAGCTTTCTTT.

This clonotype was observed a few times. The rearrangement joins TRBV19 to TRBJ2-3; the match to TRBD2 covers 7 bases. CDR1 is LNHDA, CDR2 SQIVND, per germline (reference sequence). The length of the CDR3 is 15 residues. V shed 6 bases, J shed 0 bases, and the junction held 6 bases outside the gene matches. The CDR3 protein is CASRGLRTSTDTQYF. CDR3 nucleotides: TGTGCCAGTAGGGGACTACGGACTAGCACAGATACGCAGTATTTT.

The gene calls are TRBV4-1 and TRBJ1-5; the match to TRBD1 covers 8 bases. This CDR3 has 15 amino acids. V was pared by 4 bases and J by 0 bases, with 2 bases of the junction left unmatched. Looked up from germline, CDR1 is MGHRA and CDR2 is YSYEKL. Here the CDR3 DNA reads TGCGCCAGCAGCCCCGGACAGGGTAGCAATCAGCCCCAGCATTTT. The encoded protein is CASSPGQGSNQPQHF.